Below, one T cell receptor beta chain is given with its context. Its specificity is unknown. V dropped 6 bases and J dropped 7 bases, with 19 bases sitting between them. CDR3 size: 14 residues. As it was prepared, the TCRbeta library received unique molecular identifiers. TCRdb re-called the PCR reads through MiXCR, storing one row per CDR3 protein. This table holds hundreds of thousands of distinct CDR3 sequences, around a sixth found once. This entry comes from a study of T-cell reconstitution after alpha-beta-depleted transplantation in children. Points from the study as a whole: Elevated TCRbeta diversity at day 60 was traced, in some patients, to surviving recipient T cells and thymic progenitors. The main origin of T-cell counts and diversity one year after transplant was newly produced T cells.

The rearrangement joins TRBV12-3 or TRBV12-4 to TRBJ2-7; D is possibly TRBD2 (5 bases). The material was PBMCs, mostly from graft donor cells, obtained 360 days after TCRalphabeta/CD19-depleted stem cell transplant. This receptor was identified in a male patient between 2 and 10 years old who had a stem cell transplant for acute lymphoblastic leukemia, so the T cells may come from the graft donor. Here the CDR3 reads CASSLSGFQGEQYF. DNA for the CDR3: TGTGCCAGCAGCTTATCGGGGTTCCAAGGAGAGCAGTACTTC.